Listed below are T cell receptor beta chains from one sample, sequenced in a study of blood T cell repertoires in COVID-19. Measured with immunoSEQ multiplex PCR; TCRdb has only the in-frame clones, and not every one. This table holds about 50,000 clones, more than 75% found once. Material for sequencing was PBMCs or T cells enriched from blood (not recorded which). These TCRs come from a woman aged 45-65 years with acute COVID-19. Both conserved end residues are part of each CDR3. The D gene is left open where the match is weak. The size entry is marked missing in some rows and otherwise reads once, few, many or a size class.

cdr3_nt: TGTGCCACCAGCAGTGGACAGGGGGTGCGTTCACCCCTCCACTTT; cdr3_aa: CATSSGQGVRSPLHF; v_call: TRBV15; j_call: TRBJ1-6; d_call: TRBD1; clone_size: .
cdr3_nt: TGCAGCGCCTGGGACACTAACTCCTACGAGCAGTACTTC; cdr3_aa: CSAWDTNSYEQYF; v_call: TRBV29-1; j_call: TRBJ2-7; d_call: .; clone_size: once
cdr3_nt: TGTGCCAGCAGCCAGGGACAACAAGAGACCCAGTACTTC; cdr3_aa: CASSQGQQETQYF; v_call: TRBV7-3; j_call: TRBJ2-5; d_call: .; clone_size: .
cdr3_nt: TGTGCCAGCAGCTTTTCGGGGGAGACCCAGTACTTC; cdr3_aa: CASSFSGETQYF; v_call: TRBV5-5; j_call: TRBJ2-5; d_call: .; clone_size: .
cdr3_nt: TGTGCCAGCAGCTTAGGAGGCCCGGTATACGAGCAGTACTTC; cdr3_aa: CASSLGGPVYEQYF; v_call: TRBV7-9; j_call: TRBJ2-7; d_call: .; clone_size: few
cdr3_nt: TGTGCCAGCAGCACCATGAGGGGGAAGAACACAGATACGCAGTATTTT; cdr3_aa: CASSTMRGKNTDTQYF; v_call: TRBV5-4; j_call: TRBJ2-3; d_call: .; clone_size: .
cdr3_nt: TGTGCCAGCAAAACAGACATGAACACTGAAGCTTTCTTT; cdr3_aa: CASKTDMNTEAFF; v_call: TRBV12-3/TRBV12-4; j_call: TRBJ1-1; d_call: .; clone_size: .
cdr3_nt: TGTGCCAGCAGCTTAGTTCTAGCGGGGGGGCCTGGAGATACGCAGTATTTT; cdr3_aa: CASSLVLAGGPGDTQYF; v_call: TRBV11-2; j_call: TRBJ2-3; d_call: TRBD2; clone_size: .
cdr3_nt: TGTGCCTGTCCGACAGGGGGCCACGCGAACACCGGGGAGCTGTTTTTT; cdr3_aa: CACPTGGHANTGELFF; v_call: TRBV30; j_call: TRBJ2-2; d_call: TRBD1; clone_size: .
cdr3_nt: TGCGCCAGCAGCTCGACAGGGCGAGAAAGTGAAAAACTGTTTTTT; cdr3_aa: CASSSTGRESEKLFF; v_call: TRBV5-1; j_call: TRBJ1-4; d_call: TRBD1; clone_size: .
cdr3_nt: TGTGCCAGCAGCCAAGGCGGGACAGGGTTGAAATTC; cdr3_aa: CASSQGGTGLKF; v_call: TRBV3-1/TRBV3-2; j_call: TRBJ2-7; d_call: TRBD1; clone_size: once
cdr3_nt: TGTGCCAGCAGCCAAGATGTAGCGGGCCTAGGGACCCAGTACTTC; cdr3_aa: CASSQDVAGLGTQYF; v_call: TRBV4-2; j_call: TRBJ2-5; d_call: TRBD2; clone_size: .
cdr3_nt: TGTGCCAGCTCGGAGGGAAGGGATCAGCCCCAGCATTTT; cdr3_aa: CASSEGRDQPQHF; v_call: TRBV18; j_call: TRBJ1-5; d_call: .; clone_size: .
cdr3_nt: TGTGCCAGCAGCGTACAGCCTAGGTACGAGCAGTACTTC; cdr3_aa: CASSVQPRYEQYF; v_call: TRBV9; j_call: TRBJ2-7; d_call: .; clone_size: .
cdr3_nt: TGTGCCAGCGTAGAGGGTAGCGGGGACCTAGCCAAAAACATTCAGTACTTC; cdr3_aa: CASVEGSGDLAKNIQYF; v_call: TRBV6-4; j_call: TRBJ2-4; d_call: TRBD2; clone_size: once
cdr3_nt: TGTGCCACCTACCTGGGACAGGGGGCGCAAACTGAAGCTTTCTTT; cdr3_aa: CATYLGQGAQTEAFF; v_call: TRBV28; j_call: TRBJ1-1; d_call: TRBD1; clone_size: .
cdr3_nt: TGTGCCAGCAGCCGAGAACGCGGAAGGCAGCCCCAGCATTTT; cdr3_aa: CASSRERGRQPQHF; v_call: TRBV5-6; j_call: TRBJ1-5; d_call: .; clone_size: few
cdr3_nt: TGTGCCAGCAGCCACTGGCGGGGGGCCTCCTACGAGCAGTACTTC; cdr3_aa: CASSHWRGASYEQYF; v_call: TRBV5-6; j_call: TRBJ2-7; d_call: TRBD2; clone_size: .
cdr3_nt: TGCAGCGTCTCAGGGTTGGACGGCTACACCTTC; cdr3_aa: CSVSGLDGYTF; v_call: TRBV29-1; j_call: TRBJ1-2; d_call: .; clone_size: .
cdr3_nt: TGTGCCAGCAGCCAAGTGCGGGCAGCCTACTACGAGCAGTACTTC; cdr3_aa: CASSQVRAAYYEQYF; v_call: TRBV4-2; j_call: TRBJ2-7; d_call: .; clone_size: .
cdr3_nt: TGTGCCAGCACCGACGAACCGAGGGCCAAAAACATTCAGTACTTC; cdr3_aa: CASTDEPRAKNIQYF; v_call: TRBV11-2; j_call: TRBJ2-4; d_call: .; clone_size: .
cdr3_nt: TGTGCCAGCAGCTTCCGGAGGGCAGGCACTGAAGCTTTCTTT; cdr3_aa: CASSFRRAGTEAFF; v_call: TRBV7-2; j_call: TRBJ1-1; d_call: .; clone_size: few